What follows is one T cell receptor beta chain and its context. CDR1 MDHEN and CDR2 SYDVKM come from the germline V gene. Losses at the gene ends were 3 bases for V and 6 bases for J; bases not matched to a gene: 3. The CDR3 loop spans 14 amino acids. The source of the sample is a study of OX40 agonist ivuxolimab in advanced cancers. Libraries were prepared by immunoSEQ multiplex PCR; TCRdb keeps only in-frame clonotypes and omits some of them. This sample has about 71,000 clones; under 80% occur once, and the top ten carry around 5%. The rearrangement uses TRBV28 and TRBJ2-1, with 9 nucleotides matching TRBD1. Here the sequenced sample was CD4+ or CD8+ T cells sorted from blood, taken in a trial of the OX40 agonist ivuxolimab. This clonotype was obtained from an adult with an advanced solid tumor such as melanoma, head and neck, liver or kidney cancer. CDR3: CASSLGQGTNEQFF. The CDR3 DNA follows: TGTGCCAGCAGTTTGGGACAGGGTACCAATGAGCAGTTCTTC.